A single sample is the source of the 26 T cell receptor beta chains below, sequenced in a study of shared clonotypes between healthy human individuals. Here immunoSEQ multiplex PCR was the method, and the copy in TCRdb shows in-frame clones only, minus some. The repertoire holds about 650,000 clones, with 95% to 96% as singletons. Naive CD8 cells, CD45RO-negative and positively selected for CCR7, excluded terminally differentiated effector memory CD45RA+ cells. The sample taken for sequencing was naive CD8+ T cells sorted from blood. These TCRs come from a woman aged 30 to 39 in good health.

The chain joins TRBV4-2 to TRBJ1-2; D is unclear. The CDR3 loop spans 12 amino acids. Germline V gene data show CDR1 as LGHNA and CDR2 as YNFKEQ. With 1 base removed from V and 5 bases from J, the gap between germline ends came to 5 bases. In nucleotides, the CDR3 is TGTGCCAGCAGCCAAGCCCCTTATGGCTACACCTTC. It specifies CASSQAPYGYTF.

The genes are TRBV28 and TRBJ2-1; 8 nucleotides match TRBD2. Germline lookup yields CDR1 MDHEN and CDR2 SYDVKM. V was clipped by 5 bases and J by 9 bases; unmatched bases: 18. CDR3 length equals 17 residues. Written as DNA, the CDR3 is TGTGCCAGCAGTACGATCACGGGAGGGAATTTGCGGGTTGAGCAGTTCTTC. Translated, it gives CASSTITGGNLRVEQFF.

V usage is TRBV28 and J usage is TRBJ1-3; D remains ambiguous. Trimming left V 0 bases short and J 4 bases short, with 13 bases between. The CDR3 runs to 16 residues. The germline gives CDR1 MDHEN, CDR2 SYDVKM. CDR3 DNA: TGTGCCAGCAGTTTATGGACAACCTTAAGGGGAAACACCATATATTTT. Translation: CASSLWTTLRGNTIYF.

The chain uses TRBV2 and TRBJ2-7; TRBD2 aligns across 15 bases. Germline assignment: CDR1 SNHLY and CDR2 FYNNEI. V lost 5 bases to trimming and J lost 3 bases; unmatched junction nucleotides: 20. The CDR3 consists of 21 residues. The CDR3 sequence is CASSTSRLPGLAGGIHYEQYF. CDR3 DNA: TGTGCCAGCAGTACAAGTCGACTCCCGGGACTAGCGGGAGGAATCCACTACGAGCAGTACTTC.

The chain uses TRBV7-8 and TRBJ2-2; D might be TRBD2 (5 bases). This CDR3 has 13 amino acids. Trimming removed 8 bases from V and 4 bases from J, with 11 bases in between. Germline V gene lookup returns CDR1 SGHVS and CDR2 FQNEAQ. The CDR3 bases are TGTGCCAGCGAGCGGCATAGCACCGGGGAGCTGTTTTTT. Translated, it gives CASERHSTGELFF. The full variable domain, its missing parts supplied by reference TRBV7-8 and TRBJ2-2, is GAGVSQSPRYKVAKRGQDVALRCDPISGHVSLFWYQQALGQGPEFLTYFQNEAQLDKSGLPSDRFFAERPEGSVSTLKIQRTQQEDSAVYLCASERHSTGELFFGEGSRLTVL.

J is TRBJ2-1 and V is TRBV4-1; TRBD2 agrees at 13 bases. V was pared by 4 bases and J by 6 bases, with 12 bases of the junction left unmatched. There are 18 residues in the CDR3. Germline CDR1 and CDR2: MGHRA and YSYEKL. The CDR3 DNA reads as TGCGCCAGCAGCCCGCGCGGGGGGACTAGCGGGATAGGCAATGAGCAGTTCTTC. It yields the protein CASSPRGGTSGIGNEQFF.

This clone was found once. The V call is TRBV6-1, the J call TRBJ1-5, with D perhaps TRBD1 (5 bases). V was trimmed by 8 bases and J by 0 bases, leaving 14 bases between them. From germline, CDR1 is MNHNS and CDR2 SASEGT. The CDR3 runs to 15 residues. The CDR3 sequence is CASLPEGHSNQPQHF. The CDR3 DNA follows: TGTGCCAGCCTACCGGAGGGGCATAGCAATCAGCCCCAGCATTTT.

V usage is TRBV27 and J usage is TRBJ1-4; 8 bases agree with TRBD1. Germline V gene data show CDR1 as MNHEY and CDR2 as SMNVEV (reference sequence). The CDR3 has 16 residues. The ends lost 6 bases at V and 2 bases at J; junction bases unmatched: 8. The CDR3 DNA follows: TGTGCCAGCAGCCTGACAGGGGTATTTACTAATGAAAAACTGTTTTTT. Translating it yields CASSLTGVFTNEKLFF.

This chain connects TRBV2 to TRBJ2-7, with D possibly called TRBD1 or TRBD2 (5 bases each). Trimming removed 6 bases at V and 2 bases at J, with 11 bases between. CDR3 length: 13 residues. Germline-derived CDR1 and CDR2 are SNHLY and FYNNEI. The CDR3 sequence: CASRPGTTYEQYF. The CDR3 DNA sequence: TGTGCCAGCAGGCCCGGGACCACCTACGAGCAGTACTTC.

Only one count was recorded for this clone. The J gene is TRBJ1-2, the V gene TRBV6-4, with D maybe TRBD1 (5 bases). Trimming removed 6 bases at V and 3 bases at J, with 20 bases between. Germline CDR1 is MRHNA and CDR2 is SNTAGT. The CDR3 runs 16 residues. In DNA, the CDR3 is TGTGCCAGCAGCCATGAGCCGGGGGTTATCGACTATGGCTACACCTTC. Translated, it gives CASSHEPGVIDYGYTF.

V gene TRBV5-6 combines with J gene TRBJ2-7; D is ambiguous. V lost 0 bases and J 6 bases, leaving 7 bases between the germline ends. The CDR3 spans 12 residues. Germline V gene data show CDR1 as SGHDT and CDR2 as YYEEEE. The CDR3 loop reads CASSLESGEQYF. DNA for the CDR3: TGTGCCAGCAGCTTGGAGTCTGGCGAGCAGTACTTC.

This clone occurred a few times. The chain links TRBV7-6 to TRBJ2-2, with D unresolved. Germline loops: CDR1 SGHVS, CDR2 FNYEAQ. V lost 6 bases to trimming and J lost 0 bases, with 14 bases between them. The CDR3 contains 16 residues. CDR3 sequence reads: CASSRAKLSNTGELFF. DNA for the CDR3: TGTGCCAGCAGTAGGGCAAAACTCTCGAACACCGGGGAGCTGTTTTTT.

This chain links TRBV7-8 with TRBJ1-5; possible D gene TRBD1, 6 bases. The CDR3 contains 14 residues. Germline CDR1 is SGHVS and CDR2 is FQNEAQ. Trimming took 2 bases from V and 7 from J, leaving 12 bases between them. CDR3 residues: CASSLRGHWQPQHF. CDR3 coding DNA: TGTGCCAGCAGCTTACGGGGACACTGGCAGCCCCAGCATTTT.

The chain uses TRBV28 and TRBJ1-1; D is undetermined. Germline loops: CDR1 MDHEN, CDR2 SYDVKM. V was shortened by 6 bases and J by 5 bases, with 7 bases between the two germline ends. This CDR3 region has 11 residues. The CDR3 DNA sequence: TGTGCCAGCAGAGTGGGTACTGAAGCTTTCTTT. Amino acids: CASRVGTEAFF.

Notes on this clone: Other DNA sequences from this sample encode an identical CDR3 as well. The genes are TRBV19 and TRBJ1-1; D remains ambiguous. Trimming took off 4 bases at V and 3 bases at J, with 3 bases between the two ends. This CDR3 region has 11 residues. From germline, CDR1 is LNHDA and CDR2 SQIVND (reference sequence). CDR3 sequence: CASSTYTEAFF. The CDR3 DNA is TGTGCCAGTAGTACCTACACTGAAGCTTTCTTT.

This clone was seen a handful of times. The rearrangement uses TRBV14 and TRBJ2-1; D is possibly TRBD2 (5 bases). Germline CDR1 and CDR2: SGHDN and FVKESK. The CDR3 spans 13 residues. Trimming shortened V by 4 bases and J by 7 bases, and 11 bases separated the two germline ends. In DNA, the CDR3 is TGTGCCAGCAGCCCGATAGAGGGTAATGAGCAGTTCTTC. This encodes CASSPIEGNEQFF.

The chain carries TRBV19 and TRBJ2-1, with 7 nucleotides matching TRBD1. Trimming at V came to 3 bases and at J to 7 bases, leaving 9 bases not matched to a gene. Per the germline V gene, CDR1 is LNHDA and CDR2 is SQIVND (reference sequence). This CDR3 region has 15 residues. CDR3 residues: CASSIGQGERNEQFF. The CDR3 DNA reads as TGTGCCAGTAGTATCGGCCAGGGGGAGAGAAATGAGCAGTTCTTC.

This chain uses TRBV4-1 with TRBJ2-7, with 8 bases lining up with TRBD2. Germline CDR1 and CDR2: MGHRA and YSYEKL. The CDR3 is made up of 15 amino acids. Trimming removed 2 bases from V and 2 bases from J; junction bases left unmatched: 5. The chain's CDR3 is CASSQKAGAAYEQYF. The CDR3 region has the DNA TGCGCCAGCAGCCAAAAAGCGGGAGCCGCCTACGAGCAGTACTTC.

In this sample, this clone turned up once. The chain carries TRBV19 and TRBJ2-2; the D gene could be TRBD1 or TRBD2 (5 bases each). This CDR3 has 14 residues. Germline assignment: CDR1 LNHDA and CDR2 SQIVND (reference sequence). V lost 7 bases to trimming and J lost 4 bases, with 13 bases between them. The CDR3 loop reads CASKATGGTGELFF. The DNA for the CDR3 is TGTGCCAGTAAAGCTACAGGAGGCACCGGGGAGCTGTTTTTT.

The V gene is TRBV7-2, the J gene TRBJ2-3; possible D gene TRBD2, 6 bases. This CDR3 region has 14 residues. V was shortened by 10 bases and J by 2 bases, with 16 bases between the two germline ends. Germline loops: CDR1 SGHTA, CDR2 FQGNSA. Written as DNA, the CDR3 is TGTGCCACCGGGACTTACGGAATCACAGATACGCAGTATTTT. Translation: CATGTYGITDTQYF.

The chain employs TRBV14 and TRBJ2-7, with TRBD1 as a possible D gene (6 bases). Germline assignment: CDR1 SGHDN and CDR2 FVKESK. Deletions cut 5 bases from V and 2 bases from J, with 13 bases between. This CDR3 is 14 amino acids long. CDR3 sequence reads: CASSAQNRAYEQYF. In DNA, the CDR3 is TGTGCCAGCAGCGCTCAAAACAGGGCCTACGAGCAGTACTTC.

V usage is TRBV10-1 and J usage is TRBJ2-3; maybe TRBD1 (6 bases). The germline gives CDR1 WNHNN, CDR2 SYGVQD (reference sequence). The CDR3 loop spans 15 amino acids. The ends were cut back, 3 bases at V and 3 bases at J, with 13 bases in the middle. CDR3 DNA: TGCGCCAGCAGTGAACAGGGATCTGGGACAGATACGCAGTATTTT. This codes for CASSEQGSGTDTQYF.

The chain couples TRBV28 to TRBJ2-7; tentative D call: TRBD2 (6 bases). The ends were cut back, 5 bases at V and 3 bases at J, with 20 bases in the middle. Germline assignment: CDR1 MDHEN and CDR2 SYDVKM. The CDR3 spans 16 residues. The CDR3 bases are TGTGCCAGCAGTCTAAGCCCAACTAGCAGGAACTACGAGCAGTACTTC. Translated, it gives CASSLSPTSRNYEQYF. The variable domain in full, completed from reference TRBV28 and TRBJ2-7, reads DVKVTQSSRYLVKRTGEKVFLECVQDMDHENMFWYRQDPGLGLRLIYFSYDVKMKEKGDIPEGYSVSREKKERFSLILESASTNQTSMYLCASSLSPTSRNYEQYFGPGTRLTVT.

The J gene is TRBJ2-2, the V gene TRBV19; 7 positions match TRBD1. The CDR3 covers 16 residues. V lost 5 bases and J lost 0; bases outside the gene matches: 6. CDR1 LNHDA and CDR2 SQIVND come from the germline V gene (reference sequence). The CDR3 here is CASSGQEETNTGELFF. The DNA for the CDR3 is TGTGCCAGTAGTGGACAGGAAGAAACGAACACCGGGGAGCTGTTTTTT.

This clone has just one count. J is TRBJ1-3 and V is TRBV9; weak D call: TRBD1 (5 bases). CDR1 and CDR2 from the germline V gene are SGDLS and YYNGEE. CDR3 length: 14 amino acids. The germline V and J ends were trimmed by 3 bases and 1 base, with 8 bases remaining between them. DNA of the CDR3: TGTGCCAGCAGCGGGCGGGGGTCTGGAAACACCATATATTTT. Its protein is CASSGRGSGNTIYF.

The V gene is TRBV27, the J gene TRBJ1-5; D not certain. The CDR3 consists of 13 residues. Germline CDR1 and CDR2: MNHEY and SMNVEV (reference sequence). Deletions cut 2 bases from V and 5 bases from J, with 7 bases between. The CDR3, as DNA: TGTGCCAGCAGTTTAATGTGGGATCAGCCCCAGCATTTT. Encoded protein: CASSLMWDQPQHF.